Described below is a single T cell receptor beta chain sequence and its context. Profiling relied on immunoSEQ multiplex PCR, and the TCRdb table lists in-frame clones only, not all of them. The sample includes approximately 150,000 clones, around 84% of them seen just once. The sample belongs to a study of blood T cell repertoires in COVID-19. Seattle's cohort entered during active infection and was followed longitudinally. V shed 0 bases, J shed 4 bases, and the junction held 8 bases outside the gene matches. Germline loops: CDR1 KGHSH, CDR2 LQKENI. This CDR3 is 16 amino acids long. This sequence joins TRBV18 and TRBJ2-7, with 8 bases matching TRBD1. This sequence was found in a woman aged 45-65 years with COVID-19, enrolled during active disease. The specimen sequenced was peripheral blood. CDR3 residues: CASSPPFRTGQYEQYF. Here the CDR3 DNA reads TGTGCCAGCTCACCACCCTTCAGGACAGGGCAGTACGAGCAGTACTTC.